This entry lists 24 T cell receptor beta chains sequenced from one sample in a study of response to subunit inactivated influenza vaccine. Using its own MiXCR run on the RT-PCR reads, TCRdb lists one record per CDR3 protein. The table has around 520,000 distinct CDR3 sequences, 25% seen once. The sequences come from CD4+ T cells sorted from PBMCs, collected around 5 days after vaccination. All receptors derive from a man in his fifties or sixties who received an inactivated influenza vaccine.

The rearrangement joins TRBV7-9 to TRBJ1-6; unclear D gene. Germline V gives CDR1 SEHNR, CDR2 FQNEAQ (reference sequence). The CDR3 has 13 residues. Trimming shortened V by 8 bases and J by 5 bases, and 10 bases separated the two germline ends. CDR3 DNA: TGTGCCAGCGGACCTAAGGATAATTCACCCCTCCACTTT. Translation: CASGPKDNSPLHF.

This clonotype was seen repeatedly, ten times or more. The V call is TRBV5-1, the J call TRBJ2-1; TRBD2 is a possible D gene (5 bases). Germline CDR1 reads SGHRS; CDR2 reads YFSETQ. V dropped 5 bases and J dropped 2 bases, with 11 bases sitting between them. CDR3 length equals 14 residues. CDR3 bases: TGCGCCAGCAGGGGAGAGGGCGCCTACAATGAGCAGTTCTTC. Its translation: CASRGEGAYNEQFF.

The chain has TRBV11-2 and TRBJ2-7; possibly TRBD2 for D (6 bases). The CDR3 spans 14 residues. Trimming removed 4 bases at V and 7 bases at J, with 17 bases between. Germline CDR1 is SGHAT and CDR2 is FQNNGV. CDR3 residues: CASSSTWGGGEQYF. The CDR3 DNA follows: TGTGCCAGCAGCTCGACATGGGGAGGCGGAGAGCAGTACTTC.

This clonotype was found a few times. This rearrangement joins TRBV12-3 or TRBV12-4 to TRBJ2-1; perhaps TRBD2 as D (5 bases). The CDR3 loop spans 14 amino acids. V shed 5 bases and J shed 7 bases, with 15 bases lying between them. In DNA, the CDR3 is TGTGCCAGCAGTACCGAGGGTAGGTGGAATGAGCAGTTCTTC. It codes for CASSTEGRWNEQFF.

The chain employs TRBV28 and TRBJ2-3; 11 bases agree with TRBD2. The length of the CDR3 is 16 residues. The J segment lost 6 bases and the V segment lost 4 bases, leaving 9 bases of the junction unmatched. Germline CDR1 reads MDHEN; CDR2 reads SYDVKM. The CDR3 reads CASSSLSSGRIDTQYF. CDR3 in DNA: TGTGCCAGCAGTTCCCTCTCTAGCGGGAGGATCGATACGCAGTATTTT.

This clonotype appeared a few times. This rearrangement joins TRBV18 to TRBJ1-5, with 11 bases fitting TRBD1. The CDR3 has 17 amino acids. Germline V gene lookup returns CDR1 KGHSH and CDR2 LQKENI. The ends lost 3 bases at V and 5 bases at J; junction bases unmatched: 9. DNA for the CDR3: TGTGCCAGCTCACCTAGTACCGGGACAGGGGGTTATCAGCCCCAGCATTTT. It translates to CASSPSTGTGGYQPQHF.

The sample holds many counts of this clonotype. The chain carries TRBV12-3 or TRBV12-4 and TRBJ2-1; D is uncertain. The CDR3 has 16 amino acids. Trimming removed 3 bases from V and 0 bases from J, with 12 bases in between. CDR3 sequence (DNA): TGTGCCAGCAGTTTGGGTCGGTGGAGCTCCTACAATGAGCAGTTCTTC. Its translation: CASSLGRWSSYNEQFF.

This chain links TRBV20-1 with TRBJ2-7, with TRBD1 matching over 7 bases. With V trimmed by 5 bases and J by 3 bases, 10 bases remained unmatched. This CDR3 has 14 amino acids. CDR1 and CDR2 (germline): DFQATT, SNEGSKA (reference sequence). CDR3 sequence: CSALQGFGDYEQYF. The CDR3 region has the DNA TGCAGTGCTTTACAGGGGTTTGGGGACTACGAGCAGTACTTC.

This clonotype has more than one count but fewer than ten. The rearrangement links TRBV7-6 to TRBJ2-1; D tentatively fits TRBD1 or TRBD2 (5 bases each). From germline, CDR1 is SGHVS and CDR2 FNYEAQ. The V end was cut by 6 bases, the J end by 12 bases, with 15 bases between. This CDR3 has 12 residues. In DNA, the CDR3 is TGTGCCAGCAGAGGTGGGGGACCTTGGCAGTTCTTC. Translation gives CASRGGGPWQFF.

The sample holds a few counts of this clonotype. The chain is built from TRBV5-1 and TRBJ2-2, with 8 bases identical to TRBD1. Germline assignment: CDR1 SGHRS and CDR2 YFSETQ. Trimming at V came to 6 bases and at J to 5 bases, leaving 6 bases not matched to a gene. The CDR3 has 14 amino acids. The CDR3 is CASKAGGQTGELFF. Written as DNA, the CDR3 is TGCGCCAGCAAGGCAGGGGGCCAAACCGGGGAGCTGTTTTTT.

The rearrangement links TRBV28 to TRBJ2-3; D is possibly TRBD2 (5 bases). The CDR3 runs to 17 residues. Deletions cut 6 bases from V and 6 bases from J, with 25 bases between. Germline CDR1 MDHEN, CDR2 SYDVKM. The CDR3 reads CASRALLGTVEGDTQYF. The DNA for the CDR3 is TGTGCCAGCAGGGCTCTTCTCGGAACGGTTGAGGGTGATACGCAGTATTTT.

This sequence joins TRBV7-3 and TRBJ1-2; TRBD1 aligns across 7 bases. The CDR3 covers 13 residues. Germline V gene lookup returns CDR1 SGHTA and CDR2 FQGTGA. V lost 5 bases and J lost 9; bases outside the gene matches: 9. The CDR3 nucleotides are TGTGCCAGCAGCGACCGACAGGGAATAAGCTACACCTTC. The encoded protein is CASSDRQGISYTF.

This clonotype was seen only a few times. V usage is TRBV5-4 and J usage is TRBJ2-6; possibly TRBD2 for D (6 bases). V was trimmed by 0 bases and J by 3 bases, leaving 7 bases between them. The CDR3 is 15 residues long. Germline V gene sequence: CDR1 SGHNT, CDR2 YYREEE (reference sequence). CDR3 DNA: TGTGCCAGCAGCTTGGGGGGAGGTGGGGCCAACGTCCTGACTTTC. Translating it yields CASSLGGGGANVLTF.

The rearrangement uses TRBV6-2 or TRBV6-3 and TRBJ2-1; D remains ambiguous. The length of the CDR3 is 14 residues. The ends were cut back, 2 bases at V and 6 bases at J, with 11 bases in the middle. Germline CDR1 and CDR2: MNHEY and SVGEGT. The CDR3 sequence: CASSYHPGPNEQFF. In DNA, the CDR3 is TGTGCCAGCAGTTACCATCCGGGTCCCAATGAGCAGTTCTTC.

This clonotype has just a few counts. The chain carries TRBV12-3 or TRBV12-4 and TRBJ2-1; TRBD2 agrees at 11 bases. The CDR3 contains 15 residues. The trim removed 7 bases at V and 5 bases at J, leaving 7 bases unmatched. As DNA, the CDR3 is TGTGCCAGCAAGAGTAGCGGGGGGGCGAACAATGAGCAGTTCTTC. This codes for CASKSSGGANNEQFF.

This clonotype was seen only a few times. The chain joins TRBV20-1 to TRBJ2-1, with no clear D. V was clipped by 0 bases and J by 13 bases, with 10 bases between them. In germline, CDR1 is DFQATT, CDR2 SNEGSKA (reference sequence). This CDR3 spans 11 amino acids. CDR3 nucleotides: TGCAGTGCTAGAGATCCCATTACACAGTTCTTC. This encodes CSARDPITQFF.

This clonotype was seen more than once but under ten times. J is TRBJ2-1 and V is TRBV18; 7 bases match TRBD1. This CDR3 has 14 residues. The trim removed 6 bases at V and 6 bases at J, leaving 8 bases unmatched. The germline CDR1 and CDR2 sequences are KGHSH and LQKENI. CDR3 nucleotides: TGTGCCAGCTCCACAGGGGCCATGATCAATGAGCAGTTCTTC. This sequence encodes CASSTGAMINEQFF.

The CDR3 DNA reads as TGCGCCAGCAGCTTGCCCCACGGGACACCTCAAGAGACCCAGTACTTC. This translates into CASSLPHGTPQETQYF. The chain couples TRBV5-1 to TRBJ2-5; D is perhaps TRBD1 (6 bases). Germline V lookup: CDR1 SGHRS, CDR2 YFSETQ. The V gene lost 1 base and the J gene lost 2 bases, with 15 bases spanning the gap. The CDR3 is 16 residues long.

This clonotype was recorded a few times. This chain joins TRBV20-1 and TRBJ1-1; possible D gene TRBD1, 5 bases. The CDR3 contains 13 residues. Trimming took off 1 base at V and 4 bases at J, with 10 bases between the two ends. CDR1 and CDR2 from the germline V gene are DFQATT and SNEGSKA (reference sequence). The CDR3 DNA reads as TGCAGTGCTAGAGTTCAGGGTGGCACTGAAGCTTTCTTT. This sequence encodes CSARVQGGTEAFF.

This clonotype was detected a few times. The V gene is TRBV20-1, the J gene TRBJ1-5, with no clear D. Germline CDR1 DFQATT, CDR2 SNEGSKA (reference sequence). The V and J ends lost 3 bases and 0 bases respectively, with 9 bases between them. The CDR3 runs to 14 residues. The CDR3 reads CSASSGYSNQPQHF. The CDR3 coding sequence is TGCAGTGCTAGTTCGGGGTATAGCAATCAGCCCCAGCATTTT.

This clonotype has more than one count but fewer than ten. The V gene is TRBV7-2, the J gene TRBJ2-1; TRBD1 might be the D (6 bases). The CDR3 runs to 15 residues. Per germline, CDR1 SGHTA and CDR2 FQGNSA. The V and J ends lost 5 bases and 9 bases respectively, with 20 bases between them. The CDR3 protein is CASSRLSAADSEQFF. In DNA, the CDR3 is TGTGCCAGCAGCCGGCTTTCTGCGGCGGACAGTGAGCAGTTCTTC. The complete variable domain, with remaining parts taken from reference TRBV7-2 and TRBJ2-1, reads GAGVSQSPSNKVTEKGKDVELRCDPISGHTALYWYRQSLGQGLEFLIYFQGNSAPDKSGLPSDRFSAERTGGSVSTLTIQRTQQEDSAVYLCASSRLSAADSEQFFGPGTRLTVL.

This clonotype has just a few counts. The J gene is TRBJ1-1, the V gene TRBV4-3; no firm D call. The germline V and J ends were trimmed by 1 base and 0 bases, with 9 bases remaining between them. Germline loops: CDR1 LGHNA, CDR2 YSLEER. The CDR3 totals 15 residues. DNA for the CDR3: TGCGCCAGCAGCCAAGGACATACGGTGAACACTGAAGCTTTCTTT. Translating gives CASSQGHTVNTEAFF.

The chain couples TRBV2 to TRBJ2-7; a weak D match, TRBD1 (6 bases). The V gene lost 11 bases and the J gene lost 4 bases, with 15 bases spanning the gap. This CDR3 is built from 12 residues. Germline V gene lookup returns CDR1 SNHLY and CDR2 FYNNEI. The CDR3 reads CAGRHDRYEQYF. CDR3 coding DNA: TGTGCCGGACGCCACGACAGGTACGAGCAGTACTTC. Complete variable domain (other parts from reference TRBV2 and TRBJ2-7): EPEVTQTPSHQVTQMGQEVILRCVPISNHLYFYWYRQILGQKVEFLVSFYNNEISEKSEIFDDQFSVERPDGSNFTLKIRSTKLEDSAMYFCAGRHDRYEQYFGPGTRLTVT.

The V call is TRBV20-1, the J call TRBJ2-1, with TRBD2 matching 8 bases. CDR1 is DFQATT, CDR2 SNEGSKA, per germline (reference sequence). The ends lost 1 base at V and 0 bases at J; junction bases unmatched: 8. The CDR3 covers 17 residues. CDR3 DNA sequence: TGCAGTGCTAGAGGGCGGGGCGGGAGGAGCTCCTACAATGAGCAGTTCTTC. Translation gives CSARGRGGRSSYNEQFF.